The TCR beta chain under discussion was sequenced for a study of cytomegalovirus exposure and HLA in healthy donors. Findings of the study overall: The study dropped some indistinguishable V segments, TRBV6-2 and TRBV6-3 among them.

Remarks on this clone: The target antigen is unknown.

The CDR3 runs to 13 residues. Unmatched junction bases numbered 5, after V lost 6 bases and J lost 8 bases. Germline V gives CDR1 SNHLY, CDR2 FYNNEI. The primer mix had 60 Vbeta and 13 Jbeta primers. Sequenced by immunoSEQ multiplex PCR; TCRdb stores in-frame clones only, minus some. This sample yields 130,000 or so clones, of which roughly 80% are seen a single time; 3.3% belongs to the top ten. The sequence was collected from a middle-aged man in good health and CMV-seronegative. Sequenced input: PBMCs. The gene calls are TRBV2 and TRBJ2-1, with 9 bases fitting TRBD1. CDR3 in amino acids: CASRDRGKDEQFF. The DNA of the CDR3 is TGTGCCAGCAGGGACAGGGGAAAAGATGAGCAGTTCTTC. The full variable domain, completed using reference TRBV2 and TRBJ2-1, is EPEVTQTPSHQVTQMGQEVILRCVPISNHLYFYWYRQILGQKVEFLVSFYNNEISEKSEIFDDQFSVERPDGSNFTLKIRSTKLEDSAMYFCASRDRGKDEQFFGPGTRLTVL.